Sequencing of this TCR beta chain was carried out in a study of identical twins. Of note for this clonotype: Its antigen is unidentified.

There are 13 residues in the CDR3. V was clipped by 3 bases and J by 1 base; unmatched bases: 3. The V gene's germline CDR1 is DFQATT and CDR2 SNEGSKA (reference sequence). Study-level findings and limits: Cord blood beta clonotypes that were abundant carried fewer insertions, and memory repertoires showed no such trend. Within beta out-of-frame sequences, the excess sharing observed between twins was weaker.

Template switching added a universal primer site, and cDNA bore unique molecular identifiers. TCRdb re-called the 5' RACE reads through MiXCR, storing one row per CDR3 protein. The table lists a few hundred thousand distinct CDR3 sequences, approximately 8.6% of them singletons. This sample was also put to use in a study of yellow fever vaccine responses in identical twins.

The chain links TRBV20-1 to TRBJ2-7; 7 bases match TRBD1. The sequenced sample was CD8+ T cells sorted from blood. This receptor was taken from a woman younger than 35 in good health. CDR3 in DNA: TGCAGTGCTAGGGCGGACAGGTCCTACGAGCAGTACTTC. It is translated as CSARADRSYEQYF.